One and the same sample provided the 21 T cell receptor beta chains below, sequenced in a study of metastatic and nonmetastatic thyroid tumors. All patients were untreated before thyroid surgery. Through MiXCR, TCRdb re-clonotyped the PCR reads. The repertoire holds about 4,500 clones, with nearly 30% as singletons. Sequenced sample: adjacent normal tissue. The receptors derive from a male donor with papillary thyroid cancer or a benign thyroid nodule (not recorded which). Some clones in this sample may be carry-over from other donors' samples.

This clone was seen only a few times. The chain joins TRBV5-1 to TRBJ1-2; D is unresolved. CDR3 length: 13 amino acids. CDR1 SGHRS and CDR2 YFSETQ come from the germline V gene. V gave up 4 bases and J gave up 4 bases, with 11 bases separating them. The CDR3 DNA reads TGCGCCAGCAGCCCGTATCGCACCTATGGCTACACCTTC. The encoded protein is CASSPYRTYGYTF.

The rearrangement joins TRBV2 to TRBJ1-2; D might be TRBD1 (5 bases). The CDR3 covers 14 residues. Germline V lookup: CDR1 SNHLY, CDR2 FYNNEI. Trimming removed 3 bases at V and 8 bases at J, with 16 bases between. The CDR3 is CASSDYQGRRGYTF. The DNA for the CDR3 is TGTGCCAGCAGTGATTACCAGGGACGTCGAGGCTACACCTTC.

By its share, this clone is large (0.1 to 1%). This sequence joins TRBV2 and TRBJ1-2, with D possibly matching TRBD1 (6 bases). The CDR3 is 15 residues long. V was shortened by 8 bases and J by 6 bases, with 22 bases between the two germline ends. Germline-derived CDR1 and CDR2 are SNHLY and FYNNEI. CDR3 in amino acids: CASYRASILTNGYTF. CDR3 coding DNA: TGTGCCAGCTACAGGGCTTCAATCCTTACGAATGGCTACACCTTC.

This clone ranks as medium-sized. The rearrangement links TRBV5-1 to TRBJ1-6; no clear D. Germline values: CDR1 SGHRS, CDR2 YFSETQ. CDR3 length: 14 residues. Trimming removed 5 bases from V and 11 bases from J, with 17 bases in between. DNA for the CDR3: TGCGCCAGCAGGGACGCCCTCGGGGAAACACCCCTCCACTTT. It yields the protein CASRDALGETPLHF.

This clone was seen a single time. At one end, the junction sequence differs from germline, possibly due to a read error. Other DNA variants within this sample encode the same CDR3. This chain uses TRBV7-3 with TRBJ1-1; D is perhaps TRBD1 (5 bases). Germline assignment: CDR1 SGHTA and CDR2 FQGTGA. The CDR3 loop spans 13 amino acids. Written as DNA, the CDR3 is TGTGCCAGCAGCAGGAGAGCGGACACTGAAGCTTTCTTC. Translated, it gives CASSRRADTEAFF. Based on the CDR3 plus reference TRBV7-3 and TRBJ1-1, the full variable domain is GAGVSQTPSNKVTEKGKYVELRCDPISGHTALYWYRQSLGQGPEFLIYFQGTGAADDSGLPNDRFFAVRPEGSVSTLKIQRTERGDSAVYLCASSRRADTEAFFGQGTRLTVV.

The rearrangement uses TRBV5-1 and TRBJ2-3; 10 bases are shared with TRBD1. The germline V gene has CDR1 SGHRS and CDR2 YFSETQ. J lost 6 bases, V lost 3 bases, and 4 bases had no gene match. The CDR3 runs 14 residues. CDR3 DNA: TGCGCCAGCAGCTCGGGACAGGGGATGGATACGCAGTATTTT. Translated: CASSSGQGMDTQYF.

The chain combines TRBV3-1 with TRBJ2-5, with TRBD2 identical over 9 bases. Germline-derived CDR1 and CDR2 are LGHDT and YNNKEL (reference sequence). The CDR3 length is 13 residues. The J segment lost 3 bases and the V segment lost 6 bases, leaving 2 bases of the junction unmatched. The CDR3 DNA reads as TGTGCCAGCAGGATAGCGGGAGAAGAGACCCAGTACTTC. It yields the protein CASRIAGEETQYF.

This clone occurred a few times. The chain uses TRBV6-5 and TRBJ1-2; D ambiguous. Germline V gene lookup returns CDR1 MNHEY and CDR2 SVGAGI. The CDR3 covers 13 residues. Trimming took off 1 base at V and 9 bases at J, with 12 bases between the two ends. The CDR3 DNA follows: TGTGCCAGCAGTTACTGGGAGGAGGGTAGCTACACCTTC. Translated: CASSYWEEGSYTF.

This sequence joins TRBV9 and TRBJ2-3, with D possibly being TRBD1 (6 bases). Trimming took 2 bases from V and 2 from J, leaving 12 bases between them. Germline loops: CDR1 SGDLS, CDR2 YYNGEE. This CDR3 is 15 amino acids long. The CDR3 loop reads CASSVRDTYTDTQYF. For the CDR3, the DNA is TGTGCCAGCAGCGTGAGGGACACCTACACAGATACGCAGTATTTT.

This clone is medium-sized (0.01 to 0.1%) in the sample. V gene TRBV28 combines with J gene TRBJ2-3, with 11 bases that match TRBD2. The CDR3 is 19 amino acids. Germline V gives CDR1 MDHEN, CDR2 SYDVKM. Trimming cost V 5 bases and J 1 base; bases outside gene matches: 14. As DNA, the CDR3 is TGTGCCAGCAGTCCTACTAGCGGGGGTGGAGTACAACGCACAGATACGCAGTATTTT. This encodes CASSPTSGGGVQRTDTQYF.

This clone has only a few counts. The V and J genes are TRBV12-3 or TRBV12-4 and TRBJ2-1; TRBD1 agrees at 11 bases. CDR3 length: 15 residues. With 6 bases clipped from V and 5 bases from J, the junction kept 6 bases outside the gene matches. The CDR3 coding sequence is TGTGCCAGCAGCCGGACAGGGGGCGGTCACAATGAGCAGTTCTTC. Its protein product is CASSRTGGGHNEQFF.

This clone qualifies as large. The chain's CDR3 is CASSRVGGQFYEQYF. The DNA for the CDR3 is TGTGCCAGCAGCCGGGTCGGTGGACAGTTCTACGAGCAGTACTTC. The chain joins TRBV12-3 or TRBV12-4 to TRBJ2-7, with D perhaps matching TRBD1 (6 bases). Between the trimmed V and J ends, which lost 6 bases and 3 bases, there was a span of 18 bases. The CDR3 contains 15 residues.

The chain joins TRBV30 to TRBJ1-5; 7 nucleotides agree with TRBD1. In germline, CDR1 is GTSNPN, CDR2 SVGIG (reference sequence). V was pared by 4 bases and J by 2 bases, with 2 bases of the junction left unmatched. The CDR3 length is 13 residues. In DNA form, the CDR3 reads TGTGCCTGGAACCAGGGGGGCAATCAGCCCCAGCATTTT. It specifies CAWNQGGNQPQHF. Based on the CDR3 plus reference TRBV30 and TRBJ1-5, the full variable domain is SQTIHQWPATLVQPVGSPLSLECTVEGTSNPNLYWYRQAAGRGLQLLFYSVGIGQISSEVPQNLSASRPQDRQFILSSKKLLLSDSGFYLCAWNQGGNQPQHFGDGTRLSIL.

This clone was detected only a few times. This chain uses TRBV6-1 with TRBJ1-2; TRBD1 matches 8 bases. CDR1 and CDR2 from the germline V gene are MNHNS and SASEGT. Trimming removed 7 bases from V and 4 bases from J; junction bases left unmatched: 5. The CDR3 sequence is 13 residues long. The CDR3 DNA follows: TGTGCCAGCACGGTTACAGGGGGCTATGGCTACACCTTC. Its protein product is CASTVTGGYGYTF.

The chain joins TRBV27 to TRBJ2-3; D gene uncertain. The CDR3 runs 17 residues. Germline V CDR1 and CDR2: MNHEY, SMNVEV (reference sequence). Trimming left V 3 bases short and J 4 bases short, with 20 bases between. The CDR3: CASSFGVSVVVADTQYF. CDR3 coding DNA: TGTGCCAGCAGTTTTGGGGTTTCCGTGGTCGTTGCAGATACGCAGTATTTT.

This clone is large by share. The rearrangement joins TRBV30 to TRBJ1-3; no definite D call. The CDR3 consists of 15 residues. V was cut by 3 bases and J by 0 bases, with 12 bases left in between. The germline gives CDR1 GTSNPN, CDR2 SVGIG (reference sequence). CDR3 in DNA: TGTGCCTGGAGAAAAGGCCTCTTCTCTGGAAACACCATATATTTT. Residues: CAWRKGLFSGNTIYF.

V is TRBV9 and J is TRBJ1-2; 11 bases match TRBD1. The CDR3 sequence is 17 residues long. The germline gives CDR1 SGDLS, CDR2 YYNGEE. V lost 4 bases, J lost 7 bases, and 15 bases stayed unmatched. CDR3: CASSLMDRGRGTGGYTF. CDR3 nucleotides: TGTGCCAGCAGCTTAATGGACAGGGGGCGAGGAACTGGTGGCTACACCTTC.

This clone was counted between two and nine times. V gene TRBV6-2 or TRBV6-3 combines with J gene TRBJ1-2, with a tentative D call TRBD1 (6 bases). The CDR3 spans 16 residues. Germline CDR1 MNHEY, CDR2 SVGEGT. V dropped 2 bases and J dropped 7 bases, with 20 bases sitting between them. CDR3 in amino acids: CASSYPTAGAVAGYTF. For the CDR3, the DNA is TGTGCCAGCAGTTACCCCACTGCGGGGGCCGTGGCTGGCTACACCTTC.

The gene calls are TRBV5-1 and TRBJ1-1, with a possible D match to TRBD1 (6 bases). Per germline, CDR1 SGHRS and CDR2 YFSETQ. Trimming left V 2 bases short and J 1 base short, with 9 bases between. The CDR3 runs to 14 residues. CDR3 nucleotides: TGCGCCAGCAGCTTCACAGGGCAGAACACTGAAGCTTTCTTT. Translation: CASSFTGQNTEAFF.

This clone was counted a few times. The rearrangement joins TRBV20-1 to TRBJ2-2; D call uncertain. CDR1 and CDR2 (germline): DFQATT, SNEGSKA (reference sequence). The CDR3 has 13 amino acids. V was pared by 6 bases and J by 3 bases, with 11 bases between. In DNA form, the CDR3 reads TGCAGTGCCTTCGACATTTACACCGGGGAGCTGTTTTTT. It is translated as CSAFDIYTGELFF.

The rearrangement uses TRBV4-1 and TRBJ1-2; tentative D call: TRBD1 (6 bases). There are 15 residues in the CDR3. The V end lost 1 base, the J end lost 1 base, and 10 bases lay between the germline ends. Looked up from germline, CDR1 is MGHRA and CDR2 is YSYEKL. CDR3 in DNA: TGCGCCAGCAGCCAAGGGAGGGGGAATAACTATGGCTACACCTTC. It yields the protein CASSQGRGNNYGYTF.